This TCR beta chain was identified during a study of T cells in Graves' hyperthyroidism and ophthalmopathy. With respect to this clonotype: What it binds is unknown.

The TCR beta CDR3 regions underwent amplification using RNA transcripts as the source. HTBI primers were employed in a first-round RT-PCR of the TCR CDR3. TCRdb passed the multiplex PCR reads through MiXCR, listing each CDR3 protein once. The sample includes about 600,000 distinct CDR3 sequences, 13% to 15% of them seen just once. Ophthalmopathy patients showed a Clinical Activity Score of at least 3, NOSPECS grade of at least 4 and duration under 3 months. Orbital computed tomography and thyroid ultrasound, together with serum TRAb and thyroxine and clinical symptoms, were used for diagnoses. The PBMCs were taken from about 10 ml of fresh peripheral blood. Germline lookup yields CDR1 MNHEY and CDR2 SMNVEV (reference sequence). The CDR3 runs 13 residues. V shed 5 bases and J 7 bases; nucleotides not matched to a gene: 7. Findings and limits, study-wide: Ophthalmopathy was predicted by the model a median of approximately 6 months ahead of onset.

The receptor's source is a woman aged 18-29 years with Graves' ophthalmopathy. The J gene is TRBJ1-2, the V gene TRBV27, with 7 positions matching TRBD1. Material for sequencing was blood. The CDR3 DNA follows: TGTGCCAGCAGTCCGACAGGGTACTTTGGCTACACCTTC. It yields the protein CASSPTGYFGYTF.